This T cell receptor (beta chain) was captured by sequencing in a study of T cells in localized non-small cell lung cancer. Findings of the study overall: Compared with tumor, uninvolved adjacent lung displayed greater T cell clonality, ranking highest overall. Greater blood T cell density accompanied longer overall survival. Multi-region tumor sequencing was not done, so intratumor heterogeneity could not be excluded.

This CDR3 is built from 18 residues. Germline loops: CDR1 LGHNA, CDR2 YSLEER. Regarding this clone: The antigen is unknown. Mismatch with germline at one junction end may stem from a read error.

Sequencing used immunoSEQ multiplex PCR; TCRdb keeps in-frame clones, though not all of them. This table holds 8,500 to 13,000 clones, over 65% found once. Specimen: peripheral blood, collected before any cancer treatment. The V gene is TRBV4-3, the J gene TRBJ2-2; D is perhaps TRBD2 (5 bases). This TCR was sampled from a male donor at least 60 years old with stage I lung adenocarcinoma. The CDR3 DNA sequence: TGCGCCAGCAGCCAAGGCCCTCATCTAGTAAAAGGTACCGGGGAGCTGCTTTTT. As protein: CASSQGPHLVKGTGELLF.